This is a list of T cell receptor beta chains from one sample in a study of blood T cell repertoires in COVID-19. Data came from immunoSEQ multiplex PCR; TCRdb stores just in-frame clones and leaves some out. The sample consists of around 24,000 clones, roughly 90% of them appearing once. Sequencing used peripheral blood. All receptors come from a woman aged 70-85 years with active COVID-19. Both conserved end residues are part of each CDR3. A D gene is named only where the DNA matches it firmly. Part of the rows lack a size; the others show once, few, many or a class for expanded clones.

>TRBJ2-2|NA|TRBV6-5|NA
TGTGCCAGCAGCCAGGGGCACACCGGGGAGCTGTTTTTT
CASSQGHTGELFF
>TRBJ2-7|TRBD2|TRBV7-9|NA
TGTGCCAGCAGCACCTCTAGCGGGGCCTCCTACGAGCAGTACTTC
CASSTSSGASYEQYF
>TRBJ2-5|TRBD2|TRBV7-3|once
TGTGCCAGCAGCCCGGGGGGGTACCAAGAGACCCAGTACTTC
CASSPGGYQETQYF
>TRBJ2-3|TRBD2|TRBV7-8|NA
TGTGCCAGCAGCTCCTTAAGCGGGGGGGTTGGGGATACGCAGTATTTT
CASSSLSGGVGDTQYF
>TRBJ1-1|TRBD1|TRBV6-2/TRBV6-3|NA
TGTGCCAGCAGCCTACAGGGGGGCACTGAAGCTTTCTTT
CASSLQGGTEAFF
>TRBJ1-4|NA|TRBV7-9|NA
TGTGCCAGCATCGGGAATGAAAAACTGTTTTTT
CASIGNEKLFF
>TRBJ1-1|NA|TRBV14|NA
TGTGCCAGCAGGGCAAGGGGGAGTAATGAAGCTTTCTTT
CASRARGSNEAFF
>TRBJ2-2|TRBD1|TRBV2|NA
TGTGCCAGCAGTCGAGACAGGGGATCGAACACCGGGGAGCTGTTTTTT
CASSRDRGSNTGELFF
>TRBJ2-1|TRBD2|TRBV7-8|once
TGTGCCAGCAGCGAAAGAGCGGGGGGACCCTCCTACAATGAGCAGTTCTTC
CASSERAGGPSYNEQFF
>TRBJ2-7|NA|TRBV6-1|NA
TGTGCCAGCAGTGAAATAGGGGGGGGCCCCTACGAGCAGTACTTC
CASSEIGGGPYEQYF
>TRBJ1-5|NA|TRBV5-3|NA
TGTGCCAGAAGTTTGAAGAGGGAGGTTTATAGCAATCAGCCCCAGCATTTT
CARSLKREVYSNQPQHF
>TRBJ2-4|NA|TRBV4-2|NA
TGTGCCAGCAGCCTACAGGAGCATCTAGCCAAAAACATTCAGTACTTC
CASSLQEHLAKNIQYF
>TRBJ1-2|NA|TRBV7-9|NA
TGTGCCAGCAGCTTTACCTATGGATGGAGCACAGGCGAGGATGGCTACACCTTC
CASSFTYGWSTGEDGYTF
>TRBJ2-7|TRBD2|TRBV29-1|NA
TGCAGCGTAGGGAGGGTTACCGAGCAGTACTTC
CSVGRVTEQYF
>TRBJ1-3|NA|TRBV7-6|NA
TGTGCCAGCAGCTTAAAGTCCGGGGAGTCTGGAAACACCATATATTTT
CASSLKSGESGNTIYF
>TRBJ2-5|TRBD1|TRBV7-9|NA
TGTGCCAGCAGTTCAACAGGGGTCGGGGAGACCCAGTACTTC
CASSSTGVGETQYF
>TRBJ2-3|NA|TRBV9|NA
TGTGCCAGCAAGACAGGTGCTAGCACAGATACGCAGTATTTT
CASKTGASTDTQYF
>TRBJ2-7|NA|TRBV15|NA
TGTGCCACCAGCAGAGATAACGGGGGGCTTTACGAGCAGTACTTC
CATSRDNGGLYEQYF
>TRBJ2-3|NA|TRBV7-9|few
TGTGCCAGCAGCTTCGATCGGGGGGCAACAGATACGCAGTATTTT
CASSFDRGATDTQYF
>TRBJ2-3|TRBD2|TRBV7-2|once
TGTGCCAGCAGCAAAAGTCTTTTTAGCGGGGGGAGTAGCACAGATACGCAGTATTTT
CASSKSLFSGGSSTDTQYF
>TRBJ2-3|TRBD2|TRBV6-2/TRBV6-3|NA
TGTGCCAGCAGTTACTCCAGCGGGGGGGCAGGAGATACGCAGTATTTT
CASSYSSGGAGDTQYF
>TRBJ2-3|TRBD2|TRBV5-1|NA
TGCGCCAGCAGACCTCTAGCGGGGACAGATACGCAGTATTTT
CASRPLAGTDTQYF